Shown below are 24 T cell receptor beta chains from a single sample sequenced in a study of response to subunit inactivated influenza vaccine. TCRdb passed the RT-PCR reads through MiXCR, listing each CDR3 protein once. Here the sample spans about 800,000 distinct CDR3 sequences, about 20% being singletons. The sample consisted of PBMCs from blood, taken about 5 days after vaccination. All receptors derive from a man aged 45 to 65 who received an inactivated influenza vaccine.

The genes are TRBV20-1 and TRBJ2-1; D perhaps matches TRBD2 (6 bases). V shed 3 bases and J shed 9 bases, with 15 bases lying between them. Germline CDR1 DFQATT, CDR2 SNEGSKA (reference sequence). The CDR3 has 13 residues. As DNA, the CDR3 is TGCAGTGCTAGTATTCGGCTCGGGGGTGAGCAGTTCTTC. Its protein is CSASIRLGGEQFF.

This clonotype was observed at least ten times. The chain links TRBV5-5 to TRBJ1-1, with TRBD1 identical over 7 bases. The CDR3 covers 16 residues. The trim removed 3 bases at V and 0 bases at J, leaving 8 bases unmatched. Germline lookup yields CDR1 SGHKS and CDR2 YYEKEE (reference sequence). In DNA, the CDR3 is TGTGCCAGCAGCTCAGTACCCAGGGGGGTGAACACTGAAGCTTTCTTT. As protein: CASSSVPRGVNTEAFF.

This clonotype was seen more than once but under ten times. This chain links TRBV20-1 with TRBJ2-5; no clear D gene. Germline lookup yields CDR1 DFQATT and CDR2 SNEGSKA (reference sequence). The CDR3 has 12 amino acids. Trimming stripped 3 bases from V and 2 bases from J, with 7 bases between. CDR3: CSARLQQETQYF. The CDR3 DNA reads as TGCAGTGCTAGGTTACAGCAAGAGACCCAGTACTTC.

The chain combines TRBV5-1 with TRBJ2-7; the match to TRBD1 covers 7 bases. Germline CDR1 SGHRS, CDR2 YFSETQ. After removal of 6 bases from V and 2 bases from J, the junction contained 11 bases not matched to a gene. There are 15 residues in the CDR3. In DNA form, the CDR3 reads TGCGCCAGCACACGACCAGACAGGGTGCCCTACGAGCAGTACTTC. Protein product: CASTRPDRVPYEQYF. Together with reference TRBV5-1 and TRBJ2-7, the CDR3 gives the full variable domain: KAGVTQTPRYLIKTRGQQVTLSCSPISGHRSVSWYQQTPGQGLQFLFEYFSETQRNKGNFPGRFSGRQFSNSRSEMNVSTLELGDSALYLCASTRPDRVPYEQYFGPGTRLTVT.

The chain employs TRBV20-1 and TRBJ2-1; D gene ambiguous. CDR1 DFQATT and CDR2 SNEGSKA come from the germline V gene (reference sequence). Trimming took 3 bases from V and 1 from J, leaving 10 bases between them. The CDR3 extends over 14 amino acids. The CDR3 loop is CSARRPVSYNEQFF. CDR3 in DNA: TGCAGTGCTAGGAGACCAGTATCCTACAATGAGCAGTTCTTC.

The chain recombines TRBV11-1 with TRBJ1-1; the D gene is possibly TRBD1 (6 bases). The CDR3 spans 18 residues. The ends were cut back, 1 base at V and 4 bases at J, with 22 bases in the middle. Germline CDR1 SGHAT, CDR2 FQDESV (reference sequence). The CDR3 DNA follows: TGTGCCAGCAGCTTAGGGAACGTTTGGACAGCTTCTAGCACTGAAGCTTTCTTT. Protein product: CASSLGNVWTASSTEAFF.

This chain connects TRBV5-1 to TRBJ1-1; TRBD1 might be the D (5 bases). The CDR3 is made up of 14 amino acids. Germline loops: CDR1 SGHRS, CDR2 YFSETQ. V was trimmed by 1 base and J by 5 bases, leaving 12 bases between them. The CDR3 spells CASSLNLRGTEAFF. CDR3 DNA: TGCGCCAGCAGCTTGAACCTTCGGGGGACTGAAGCTTTCTTT.

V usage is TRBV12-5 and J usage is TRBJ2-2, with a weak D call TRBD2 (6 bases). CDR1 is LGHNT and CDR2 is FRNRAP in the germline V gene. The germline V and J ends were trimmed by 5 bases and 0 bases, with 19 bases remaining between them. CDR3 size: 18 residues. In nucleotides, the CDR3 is TGTGCTAGTGGTCCATCCCTCGGGAGATACACGAACACCGGGGAGCTGTTTTTT. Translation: CASGPSLGRYTNTGELFF.

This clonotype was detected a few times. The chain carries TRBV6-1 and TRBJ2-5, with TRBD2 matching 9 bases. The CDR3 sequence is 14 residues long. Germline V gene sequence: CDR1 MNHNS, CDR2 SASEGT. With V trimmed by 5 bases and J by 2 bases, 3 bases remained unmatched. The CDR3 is CASSTLAGQETQYF. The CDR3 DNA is TGTGCCAGCAGTACCCTAGCGGGGCAAGAGACCCAGTACTTC.

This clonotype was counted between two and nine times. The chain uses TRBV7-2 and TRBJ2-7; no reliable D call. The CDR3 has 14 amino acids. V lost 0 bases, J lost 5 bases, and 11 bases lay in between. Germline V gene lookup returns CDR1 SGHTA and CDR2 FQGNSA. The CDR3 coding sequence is TGTGCCAGCAGCTTAGCAGGGATGCGCGACGAGCAGTACTTC. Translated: CASSLAGMRDEQYF.

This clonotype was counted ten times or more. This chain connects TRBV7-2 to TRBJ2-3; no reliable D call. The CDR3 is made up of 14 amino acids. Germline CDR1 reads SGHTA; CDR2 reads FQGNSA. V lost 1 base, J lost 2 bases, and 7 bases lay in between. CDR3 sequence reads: CASSLGLPTDTQYF. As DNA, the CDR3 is TGTGCCAGCAGCTTAGGACTGCCCACAGATACGCAGTATTTT. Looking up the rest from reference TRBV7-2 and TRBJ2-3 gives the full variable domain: GAGVSQSPSNKVTEKGKDVELRCDPISGHTALYWYRQSLGQGLEFLIYFQGNSAPDKSGLPSDRFSAERTGGSVSTLTIQRTQQEDSAVYLCASSLGLPTDTQYFGPGTRLTVL.

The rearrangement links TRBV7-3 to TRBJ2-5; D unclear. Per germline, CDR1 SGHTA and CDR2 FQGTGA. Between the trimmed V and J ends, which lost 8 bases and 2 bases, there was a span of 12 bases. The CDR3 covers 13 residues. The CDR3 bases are TGTGCCAGCCCACGAGTACTTCAAGAGACCCAGTACTTC. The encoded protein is CASPRVLQETQYF.

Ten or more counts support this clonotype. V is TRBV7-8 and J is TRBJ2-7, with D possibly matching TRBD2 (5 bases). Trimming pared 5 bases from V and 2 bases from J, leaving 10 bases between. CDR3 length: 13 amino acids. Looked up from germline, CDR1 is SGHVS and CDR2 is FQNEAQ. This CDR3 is CASSRRDTYEQYF. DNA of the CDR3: TGTGCCAGCAGCCGCCGGGATACCTACGAGCAGTACTTC.

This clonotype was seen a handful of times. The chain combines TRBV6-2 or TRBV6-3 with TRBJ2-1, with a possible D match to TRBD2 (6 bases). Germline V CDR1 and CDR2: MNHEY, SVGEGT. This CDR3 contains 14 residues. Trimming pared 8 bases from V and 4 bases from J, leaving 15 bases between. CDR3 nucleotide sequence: TGTGCCAGCCGCGGTGCAGCGGGTTACAATGAGCAGTTCTTC. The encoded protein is CASRGAAGYNEQFF.

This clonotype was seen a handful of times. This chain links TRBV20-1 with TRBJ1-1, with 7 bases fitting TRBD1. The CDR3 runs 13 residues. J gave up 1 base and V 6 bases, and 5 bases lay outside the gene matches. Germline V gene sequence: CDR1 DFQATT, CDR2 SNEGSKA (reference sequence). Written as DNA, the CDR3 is TGCAGTGCCGCCGGGACAGCGAACACTGAAGCTTTCTTT. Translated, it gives CSAAGTANTEAFF.

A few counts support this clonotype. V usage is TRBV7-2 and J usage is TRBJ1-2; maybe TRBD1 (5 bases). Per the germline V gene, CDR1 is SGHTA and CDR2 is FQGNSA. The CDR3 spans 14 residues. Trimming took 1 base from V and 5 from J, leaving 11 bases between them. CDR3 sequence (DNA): TGTGCCAGCAGCTTAGTCTTCAGGGAGTATGGCTACACCTTC. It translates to CASSLVFREYGYTF. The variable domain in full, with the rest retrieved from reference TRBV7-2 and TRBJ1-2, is GAGVSQSPSNKVTEKGKDVELRCDPISGHTALYWYRQSLGQGLEFLIYFQGNSAPDKSGLPSDRFSAERTGGSVSTLTIQRTQQEDSAVYLCASSLVFREYGYTFGSGTRLTVV.

The CDR3 sequence: CASSWGQGGDYEQYF. CDR3 DNA: TGCGCCAGCAGCTGGGGACAGGGGGGGGACTACGAGCAGTACTTC. The rearrangement joins TRBV5-1 to TRBJ2-7; 11 positions agree with TRBD1. V lost 3 bases to trimming and J lost 3 bases; unmatched junction nucleotides: 5. Germline CDR1 is SGHRS and CDR2 is YFSETQ. This CDR3 is 15 amino acids long.

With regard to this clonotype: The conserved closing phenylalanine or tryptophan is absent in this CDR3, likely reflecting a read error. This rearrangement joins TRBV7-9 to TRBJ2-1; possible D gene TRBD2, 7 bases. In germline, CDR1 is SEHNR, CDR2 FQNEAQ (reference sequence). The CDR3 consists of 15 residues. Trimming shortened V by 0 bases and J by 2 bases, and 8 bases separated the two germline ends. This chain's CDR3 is CASSLAGGPYNEQFL. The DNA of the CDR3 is TGTGCCAGCAGCTTAGCGGGGGGGCCCTACAATGAGCAGTTCTTA.

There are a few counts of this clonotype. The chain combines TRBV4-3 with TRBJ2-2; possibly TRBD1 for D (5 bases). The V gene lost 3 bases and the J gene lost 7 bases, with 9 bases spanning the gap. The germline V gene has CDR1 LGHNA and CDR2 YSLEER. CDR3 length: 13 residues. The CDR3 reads CASSHDQGGELFF. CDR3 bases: TGCGCCAGCAGCCACGATCAGGGCGGGGAGCTGTTTTTT.

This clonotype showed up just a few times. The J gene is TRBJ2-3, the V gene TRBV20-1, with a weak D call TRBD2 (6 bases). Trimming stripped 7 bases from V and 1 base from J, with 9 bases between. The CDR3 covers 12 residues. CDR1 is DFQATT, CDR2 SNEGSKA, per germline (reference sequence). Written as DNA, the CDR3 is TGCAGTGGCTGGGGGGGCACAGATACGCAGTATTTT. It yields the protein CSGWGGTDTQYF.

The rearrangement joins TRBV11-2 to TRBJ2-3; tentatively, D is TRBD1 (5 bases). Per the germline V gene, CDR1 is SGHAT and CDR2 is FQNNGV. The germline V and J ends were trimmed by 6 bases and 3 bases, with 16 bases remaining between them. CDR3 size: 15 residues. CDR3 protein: CASRFPGRVTDTQYF. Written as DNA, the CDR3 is TGTGCCAGCAGATTCCCGGGCAGGGTTACAGATACGCAGTATTTT. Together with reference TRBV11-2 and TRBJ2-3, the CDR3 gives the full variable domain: EAGVAQSPRYKIIEKRQSVAFWCNPISGHATLYWYQQILGQGPKLLIQFQNNGVVDDSQLPKDRFSAERLKGVDSTLKIQPAKLEDSAVYLCASRFPGRVTDTQYFGPGTRLTVL.

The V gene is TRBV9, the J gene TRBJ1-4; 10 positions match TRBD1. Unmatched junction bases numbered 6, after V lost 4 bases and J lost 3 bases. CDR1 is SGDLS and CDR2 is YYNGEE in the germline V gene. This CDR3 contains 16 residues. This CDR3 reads CASSLEGQGANEKLFF. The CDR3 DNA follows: TGTGCCAGCAGCCTCGAAGGACAGGGGGCTAATGAAAAACTGTTTTTT.

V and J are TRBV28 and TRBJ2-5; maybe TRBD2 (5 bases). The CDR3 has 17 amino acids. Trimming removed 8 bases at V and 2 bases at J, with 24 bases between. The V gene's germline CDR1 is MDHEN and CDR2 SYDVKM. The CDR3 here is CASPPGWLRAFQETQYF. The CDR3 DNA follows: TGTGCCAGCCCCCCGGGCTGGCTGAGGGCTTTTCAAGAGACCCAGTACTTC.

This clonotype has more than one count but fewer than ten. CDR3 in amino acids: CASTTRAGSHSYNEQFF. For the CDR3, the DNA is TGTGCCAGCACCACCCGGGCAGGGTCTCACTCCTACAATGAGCAGTTCTTC. This chain connects TRBV5-5 to TRBJ2-1, with D tentatively TRBD1 (5 bases). Germline CDR1 SGHKS, CDR2 YYEKEE (reference sequence). The V end was cut by 6 bases, the J end by 0 bases, with 19 bases between. This CDR3 contains 17 residues. The entire variable domain, with the rest obtained from reference TRBV5-5 and TRBJ2-1, is as follows: DAGVTQSPTHLIKTRGQQVTLRCSPISGHKSVSWYQQVLGQGPQFIFQYYEKEERGRGNFPDRFSARQFPNYSSELNVNALLLGDSALYLCASTTRAGSHSYNEQFFGPGTRLTVL.